This T cell receptor (beta chain) originates from a study of T cells in localized non-small cell lung cancer. The study's findings and limits: Because only a single region of the tumor was sequenced, heterogeneity remains possible. In uninvolved adjacent lung, T cell clonality reached its highest value, exceeding tumor. Density of T cells in blood, when higher, went with longer overall survival. The study detected a median approximately 55 of the top 100 tumor clones in adjacent lung.

The data were produced by immunoSEQ multiplex PCR, yet TCRdb's version contains in-frame clones alone and is incomplete. The repertoire holds under 40,000 clones, with almost 90% as singletons. Regarding this clone: The antigen is not known.

This TCR was sampled from a woman aged 35-75 years with stage I lung adenocarcinoma. Sequencing was performed on peripheral blood, taken before any cancer treatment.

CDR3 in DNA: TGTGCCAGCTTCCCCAACGGGGGGGGCGCAGATACGCAGTATTTT. This gives the protein CASFPNGGGADTQYF. The genes are TRBV18 and TRBJ2-3, with TRBD2 matching over 8 bases. CDR1 KGHSH and CDR2 LQKENI come from the germline V gene. CDR3 length: 15 amino acids. J was trimmed by 4 bases and V by 7 bases; bases with no gene match: 10. The full variable domain, its missing parts supplied by reference TRBV18 and TRBJ2-3, is NAGVMQNPRHLVRRRGQEARLRCSPMKGHSHVYWYRQLPEEGLKFMVYLQKENIIDESGMPKERFSAEFPKEGPSILRIQQVVRGDSAAYFCASFPNGGGADTQYFGPGTRLTVL.